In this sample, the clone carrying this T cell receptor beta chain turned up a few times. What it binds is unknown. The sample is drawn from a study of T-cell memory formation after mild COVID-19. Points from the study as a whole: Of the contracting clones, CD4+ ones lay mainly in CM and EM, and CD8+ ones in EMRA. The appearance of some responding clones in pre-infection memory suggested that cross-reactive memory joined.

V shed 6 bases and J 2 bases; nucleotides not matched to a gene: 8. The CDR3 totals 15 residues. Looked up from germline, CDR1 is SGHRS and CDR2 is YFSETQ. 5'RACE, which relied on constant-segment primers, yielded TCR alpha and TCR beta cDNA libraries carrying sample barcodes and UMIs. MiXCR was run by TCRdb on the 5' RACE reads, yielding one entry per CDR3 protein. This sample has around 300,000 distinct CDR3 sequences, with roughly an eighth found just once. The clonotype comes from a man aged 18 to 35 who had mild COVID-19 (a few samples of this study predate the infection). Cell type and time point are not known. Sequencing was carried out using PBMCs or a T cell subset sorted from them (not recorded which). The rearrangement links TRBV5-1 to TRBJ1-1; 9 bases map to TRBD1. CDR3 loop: CASTPPGQGNTEAFF. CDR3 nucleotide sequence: TGCGCCAGCACCCCTCCGGGACAGGGTAACACTGAAGCTTTCTTT.